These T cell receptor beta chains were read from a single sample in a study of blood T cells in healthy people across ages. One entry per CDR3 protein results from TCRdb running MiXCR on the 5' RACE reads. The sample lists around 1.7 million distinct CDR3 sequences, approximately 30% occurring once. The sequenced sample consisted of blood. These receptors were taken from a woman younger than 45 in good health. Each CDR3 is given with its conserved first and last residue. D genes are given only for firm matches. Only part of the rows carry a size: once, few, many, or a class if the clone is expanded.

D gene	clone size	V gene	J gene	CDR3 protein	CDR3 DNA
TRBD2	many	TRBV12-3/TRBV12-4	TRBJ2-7	CASGIRLAGAGEQYF	TGTGCCAGCGGGATCCGACTAGCGGGAGCCGGCGAGCAGTACTTC
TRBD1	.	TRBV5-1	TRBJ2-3	CASSIGQGADTQYF	TGCGCCAGCAGCATCGGACAGGGGGCGGATACGCAGTATTTT
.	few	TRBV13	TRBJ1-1	CASSLGPSGSLNIEAFF	TGTGCCAGCAGCTTAGGCCCCTCTGGCAGTCTGAACATTGAAGCTTTCTTT
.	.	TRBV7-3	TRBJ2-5	CASSYWGHPWEQYF	TGTGCCAGCAGCTACTGGGGACACCCTTGGGAGCAGTACTTC
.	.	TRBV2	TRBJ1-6	CANKEARQGQSPLHF	TGTGCCAACAAGGAGGCGAGGCAGGGTCAATCGCCCCTCCACTTT
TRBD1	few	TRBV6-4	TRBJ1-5	CASRPGQGSGQPQHF	TGTGCCAGCAGACCGGGACAGGGTTCGGGTCAGCCCCAGCATTTT
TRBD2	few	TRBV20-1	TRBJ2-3	CSARVQPGLAVTDTQYF	TGCAGTGCTAGAGTTCAGCCGGGACTAGCAGTTACAGATACGCAGTATTTT
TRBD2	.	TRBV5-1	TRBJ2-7	CASSLGLVGGTYEQYF	TGCGCCAGCAGCTTGGGCTTGGTGGGAGGGACCTACGAGCAGTACTTC
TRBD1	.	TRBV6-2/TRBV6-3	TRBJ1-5	CASRPSRDRRQYSNQPQHF	TGTGCCAGCAGACCAAGCCGGGACAGGAGACAGTATAGCAATCAGCCCCAGCATTTT
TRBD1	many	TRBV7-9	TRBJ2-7	CATDRDRGAEQYF	TGTGCCACGGACCGGGACAGGGGAGCCGAGCAGTACTTC
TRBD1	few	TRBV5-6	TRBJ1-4	CASSSLGTGANEKLFF	TGTGCCAGCAGCTCGCTTGGGACAGGGGCTAATGAAAAACTGTTTTTT